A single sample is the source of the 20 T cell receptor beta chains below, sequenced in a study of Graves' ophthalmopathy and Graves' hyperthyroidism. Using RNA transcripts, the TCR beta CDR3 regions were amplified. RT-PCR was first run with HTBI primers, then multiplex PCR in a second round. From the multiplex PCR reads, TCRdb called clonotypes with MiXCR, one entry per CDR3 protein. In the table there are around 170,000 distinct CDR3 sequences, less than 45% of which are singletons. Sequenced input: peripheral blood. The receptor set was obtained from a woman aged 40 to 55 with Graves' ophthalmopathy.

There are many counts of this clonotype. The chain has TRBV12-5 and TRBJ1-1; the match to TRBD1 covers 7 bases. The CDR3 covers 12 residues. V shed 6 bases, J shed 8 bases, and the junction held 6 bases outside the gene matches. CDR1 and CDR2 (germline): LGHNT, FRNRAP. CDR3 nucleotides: TGTGCTAGTGGATGGACAGGTCGGGAAGCTTTCTTT. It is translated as CASGWTGREAFF.

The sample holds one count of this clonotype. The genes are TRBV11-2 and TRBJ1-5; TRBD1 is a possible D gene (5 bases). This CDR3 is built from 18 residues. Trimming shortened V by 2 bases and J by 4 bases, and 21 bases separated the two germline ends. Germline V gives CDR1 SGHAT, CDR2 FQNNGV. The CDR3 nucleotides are TGTGCCAGCAGCTTATCCTCCGGGGCAGGGCCAGGGAATCAGCCCCAGCATTTT. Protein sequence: CASSLSSGAGPGNQPQHF.

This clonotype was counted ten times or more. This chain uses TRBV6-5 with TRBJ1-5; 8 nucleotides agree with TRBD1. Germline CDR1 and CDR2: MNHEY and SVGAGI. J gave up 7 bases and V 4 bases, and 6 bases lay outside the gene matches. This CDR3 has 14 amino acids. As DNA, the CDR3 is TGTGCCAGCAGTTCAGACAGGGGCGGCCAGCCCCAGCATTTT. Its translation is CASSSDRGGQPQHF.

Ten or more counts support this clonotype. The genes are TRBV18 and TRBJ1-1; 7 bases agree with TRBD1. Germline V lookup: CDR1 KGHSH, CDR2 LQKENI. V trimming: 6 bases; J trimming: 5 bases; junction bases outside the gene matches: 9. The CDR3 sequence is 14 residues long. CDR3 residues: CASSQEQGNTEAFF. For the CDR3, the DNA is TGTGCCAGCTCCCAAGAACAGGGGAATACTGAAGCTTTCTTT.

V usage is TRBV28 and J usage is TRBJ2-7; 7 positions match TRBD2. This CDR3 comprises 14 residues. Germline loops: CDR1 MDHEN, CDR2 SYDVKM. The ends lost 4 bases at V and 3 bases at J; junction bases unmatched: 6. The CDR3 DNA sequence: TGTGCCAGCAGTTCCGGACTAGTTGGCTACGAGCAGTACTTC. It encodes CASSSGLVGYEQYF. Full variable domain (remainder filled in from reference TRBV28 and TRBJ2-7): DVKVTQSSRYLVKRTGEKVFLECVQDMDHENMFWYRQDPGLGLRLIYFSYDVKMKEKGDIPEGYSVSREKKERFSLILESASTNQTSMYLCASSSGLVGYEQYFGPGTRLTVT.

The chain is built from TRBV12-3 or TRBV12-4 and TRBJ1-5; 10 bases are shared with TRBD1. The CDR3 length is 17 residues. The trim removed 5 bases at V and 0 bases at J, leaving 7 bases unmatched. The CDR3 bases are TGTGCCAGCAGTCCGGGGACAGGGGCGTATAGCAATCAGCCCCAGCATTTT. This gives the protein CASSPGTGAYSNQPQHF.

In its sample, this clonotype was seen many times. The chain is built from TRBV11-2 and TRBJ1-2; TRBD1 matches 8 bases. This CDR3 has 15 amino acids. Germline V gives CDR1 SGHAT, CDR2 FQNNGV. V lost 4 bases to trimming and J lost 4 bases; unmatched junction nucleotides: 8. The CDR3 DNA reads TGTGCCAGCAGCTCAAACCAGGGGGCGGGCTATGGCTACACCTTC. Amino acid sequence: CASSSNQGAGYGYTF.

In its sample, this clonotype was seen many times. As DNA, the CDR3 is TGTGCCAGCAGTTTCCTTGTTACGGGACAAAACGAGCAGTACTTC. Protein sequence: CASSFLVTGQNEQYF. The V call is TRBV11-2, the J call TRBJ2-7; D is possibly TRBD1 (6 bases). Trimming shortened V by 6 bases and J by 5 bases, and 20 bases separated the two germline ends. Germline values: CDR1 SGHAT, CDR2 FQNNGV. The CDR3 loop spans 15 amino acids.

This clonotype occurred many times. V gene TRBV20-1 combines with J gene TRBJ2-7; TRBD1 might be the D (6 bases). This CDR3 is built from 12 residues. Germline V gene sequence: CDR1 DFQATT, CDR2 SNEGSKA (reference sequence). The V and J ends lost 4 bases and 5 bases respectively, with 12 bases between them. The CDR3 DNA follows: TGCAGTGCTATCAGGGGAAGCAACGAGCAGTACTTC. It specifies CSAIRGSNEQYF.

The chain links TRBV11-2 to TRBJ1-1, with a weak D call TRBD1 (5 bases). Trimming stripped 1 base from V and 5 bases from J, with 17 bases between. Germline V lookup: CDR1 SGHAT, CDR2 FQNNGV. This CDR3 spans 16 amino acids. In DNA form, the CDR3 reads TGTGCCAGCAGCTTAGTAGGGACGGGCTATTGGACTGAAGCTTTCTTT. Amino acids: CASSLVGTGYWTEAFF. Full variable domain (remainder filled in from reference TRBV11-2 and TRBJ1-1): EAGVAQSPRYKIIEKRQSVAFWCNPISGHATLYWYQQILGQGPKLLIQFQNNGVVDDSQLPKDRFSAERLKGVDSTLKIQPAKLEDSAVYLCASSLVGTGYWTEAFFGQGTRLTVV.

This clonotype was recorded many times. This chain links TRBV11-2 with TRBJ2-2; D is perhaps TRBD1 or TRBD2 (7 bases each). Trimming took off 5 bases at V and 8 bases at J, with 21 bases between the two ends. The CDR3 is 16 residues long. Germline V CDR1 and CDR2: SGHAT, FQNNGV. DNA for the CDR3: TGTGCCAGCAGCCTACAGGGGAGGGGTAATTGGGGGGAGCTGTTTTTT. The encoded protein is CASSLQGRGNWGELFF.

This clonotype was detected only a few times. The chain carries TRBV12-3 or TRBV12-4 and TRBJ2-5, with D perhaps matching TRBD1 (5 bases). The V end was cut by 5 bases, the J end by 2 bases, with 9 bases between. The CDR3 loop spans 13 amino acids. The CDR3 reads CASSRGRQETQYF. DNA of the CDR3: TGTGCCAGCAGTAGGGGCAGGCAAGAGACCCAGTACTTC.

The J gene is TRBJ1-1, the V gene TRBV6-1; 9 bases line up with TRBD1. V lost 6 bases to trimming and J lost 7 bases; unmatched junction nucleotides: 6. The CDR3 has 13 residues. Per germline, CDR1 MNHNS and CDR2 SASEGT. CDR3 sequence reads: CASSLQGAGEAFF. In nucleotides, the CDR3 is TGTGCCAGCAGCCTACAGGGGGCCGGTGAAGCTTTCTTT.

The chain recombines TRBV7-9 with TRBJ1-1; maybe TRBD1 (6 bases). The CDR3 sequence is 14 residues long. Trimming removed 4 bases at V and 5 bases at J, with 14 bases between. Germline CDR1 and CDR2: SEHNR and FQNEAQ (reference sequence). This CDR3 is CASSSTGQMTEAFF. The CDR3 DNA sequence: TGTGCCAGCAGCTCGACAGGTCAGATGACTGAAGCTTTCTTT.

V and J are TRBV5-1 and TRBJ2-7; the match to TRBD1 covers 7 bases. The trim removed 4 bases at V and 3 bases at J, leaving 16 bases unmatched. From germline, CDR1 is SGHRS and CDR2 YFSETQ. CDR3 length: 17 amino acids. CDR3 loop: CASSMFLNRDRGYEQYF. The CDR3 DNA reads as TGCGCCAGCAGCATGTTCCTCAACCGGGACAGAGGCTACGAGCAGTACTTC.

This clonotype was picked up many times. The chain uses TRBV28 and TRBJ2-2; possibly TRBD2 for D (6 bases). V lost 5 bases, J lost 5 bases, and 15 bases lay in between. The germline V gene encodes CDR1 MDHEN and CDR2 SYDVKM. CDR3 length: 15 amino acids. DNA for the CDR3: TGTGCCAGCAGTACGGCTAGCGAGGGGACCGGGGAGCTGTTTTTT. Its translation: CASSTASEGTGELFF.

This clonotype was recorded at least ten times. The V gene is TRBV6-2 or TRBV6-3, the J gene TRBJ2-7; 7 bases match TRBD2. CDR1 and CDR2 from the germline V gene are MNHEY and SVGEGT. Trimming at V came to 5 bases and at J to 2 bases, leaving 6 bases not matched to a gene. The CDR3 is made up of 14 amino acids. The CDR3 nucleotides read TGTGCCAGCAGTCCCCGACTAGCTGCCTACGAGCAGTACTTC. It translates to CASSPRLAAYEQYF.

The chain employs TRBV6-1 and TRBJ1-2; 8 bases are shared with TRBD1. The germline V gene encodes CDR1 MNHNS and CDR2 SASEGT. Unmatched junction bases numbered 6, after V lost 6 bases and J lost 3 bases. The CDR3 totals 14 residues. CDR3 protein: CASSAGGADYGYTF. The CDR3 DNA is TGTGCCAGCAGCGCAGGGGGCGCGGACTATGGCTACACCTTC.

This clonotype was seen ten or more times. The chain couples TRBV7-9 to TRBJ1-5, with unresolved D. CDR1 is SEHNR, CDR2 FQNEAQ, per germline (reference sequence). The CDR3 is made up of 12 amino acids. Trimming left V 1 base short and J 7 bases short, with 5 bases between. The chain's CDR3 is CASSLDSQPQHF. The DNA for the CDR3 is TGTGCCAGCAGCTTAGACAGCCAGCCCCAGCATTTT. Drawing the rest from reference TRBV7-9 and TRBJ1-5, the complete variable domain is DTGVSQNPRHKITKRGQNVTFRCDPISEHNRLYWYRQTLGQGPEFLTYFQNEAQLEKSRLLSDRFSAERPKGSFSTLEIQRTEQGDSAMYLCASSLDSQPQHFGDGTRLSIL.

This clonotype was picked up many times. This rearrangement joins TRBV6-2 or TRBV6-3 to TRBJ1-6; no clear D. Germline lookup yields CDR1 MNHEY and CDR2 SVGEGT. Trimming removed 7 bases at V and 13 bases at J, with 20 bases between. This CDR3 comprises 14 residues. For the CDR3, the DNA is TGTGCCAGCACCCGAGGCGCTGCCGGAGTTCCCCTCCACTTT. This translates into CASTRGAAGVPLHF.